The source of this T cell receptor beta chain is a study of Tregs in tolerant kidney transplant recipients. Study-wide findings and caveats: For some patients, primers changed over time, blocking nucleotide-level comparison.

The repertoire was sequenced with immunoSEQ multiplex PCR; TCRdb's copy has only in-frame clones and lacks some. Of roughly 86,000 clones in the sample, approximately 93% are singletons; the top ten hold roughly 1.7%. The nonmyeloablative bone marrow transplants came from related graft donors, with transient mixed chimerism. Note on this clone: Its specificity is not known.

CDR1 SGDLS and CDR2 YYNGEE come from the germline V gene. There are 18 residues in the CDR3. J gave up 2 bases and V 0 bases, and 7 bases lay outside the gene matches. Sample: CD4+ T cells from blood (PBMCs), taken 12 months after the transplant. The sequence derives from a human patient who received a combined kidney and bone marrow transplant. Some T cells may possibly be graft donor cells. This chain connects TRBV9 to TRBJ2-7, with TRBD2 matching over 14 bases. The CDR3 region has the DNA TGTGCCAGCAGCGTAGGATGGACTAGCGGGGGGACCCCCTACGAGCAGTACTTC. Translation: CASSVGWTSGGTPYEQYF. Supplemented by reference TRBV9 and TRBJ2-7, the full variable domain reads DSGVTQTPKHLITATGQRVTLRCSPRSGDLSVYWYQQSLDQGLQFLIQYYNGEERAKGNILERFSAQQFPDLHSELNLSSLELGDSALYFCASSVGWTSGGTPYEQYFGPGTRLTVT.